The T cell receptor beta chain under discussion was sequenced for a study of blood T cell repertoires in COVID-19 (dated by TCRdb to about 2020). At the level of the whole study: Samples from collaborators originated in the United States, Italy and Spain and spanned both the acute and convalescent phases of COVID-19. Where HLA class I and class II types were available, the types were taken from metadata supplied by the sample provider, not from assay-based typing. The sample metadata nearly always contained a de-identified subject ID, COVID-19 status, age in years and sex. The material from the prospective study consisted of cDNA or gDNA derived from T cells, B-cell-depleted T cells, or PBMCs. Deeply sampled blood TCRbeta repertoires from subjects exposed to, actively infected with, or recovered from COVID-19 were included in the dataset. Samples came from the ongoing ImmuneRACE study (first 160 participants) plus 1,254 subjects from 6 global collaborators. A freely available public database, intended as a resource for researchers studying the immune response to SARS-CoV-2, is where the repertoires were released.

General study outcomes and caveats: The amount of clinical and demographic metadata varied by source and participant and was provided uncurated.

Including the terminal cysteine and phenylalanine, the CDR3 comprises 17 residues. Left in the record is the CDR3 DNA by itself, 51 bases read in frame from the first base. The V end gives up 0 bases and the J end 7 bases, leaving 6 bases in the junction not matched to a gene. The germline V gene supplies CDR1 SGHTA and CDR2 FQGTGA. Participants in the prospective study were aged roughly 18 to 90 years, lived in 20 to 25 United States geographic areas, and enrolled through a virtual design. In the prospective study, participants were assigned to cohorts based on the clinical history participants reported in a screening survey and a study questionnaire. In the prospective study, mobile phlebotomists collected whole blood, serum and a nasopharyngeal or oropharyngeal swab from each participant. Participants in the prospective study had the option to provide additional blood draws and questionnaires over an approximately 2-month period. Before DNA extraction, blood samples from the prospective study were shipped at room temperature or frozen.

TCRbeta CDR3 regions were amplified from genomic DNA by means of the immunoSEQ Assay, a bias-controlled multiplex PCR. On the study's bioinformatics: The number of nucleated cells in each sample was estimated from the amplification of reference gene primers within the assay. To quantify the absolute abundance of each unique TCRbeta CDR3 rearrangement, sequence reads were collapsed and filtered. For each sample, productive Simpson clonality was calculated as the square root of Simpson's diversity index across productive rearrangements. Not all clones reach the TCRdb copy of this immuneACCESS table, which keeps in-frame sequences only. Checked studies attribute under half of the gap to unresolved V genes and leave the rest unexplained. Clone size and the V and J calls come from that table; the DNA yielded D and trimming. This sample gives approximately 170,000 clones in total; 80% to 90% of them show up just once. The ten biggest clones cover 3.6% of the sample.

On this clone: Its antigen remains unidentified. No per-base quality is available; no much larger clone lies one base away.

Material for sequencing was PBMCs or T cells enriched from blood (not recorded which). The V gene is TRBV7-3 and the J gene is TRBJ2-2, and 12 bases in between align with TRBD1. The receptor comes from a woman between 45 and 65 years old in a cohort exposed to, infected with or recovered from COVID-19 (not recorded which). Here the CDR3 is given as CASSLTGQGATGGELFF. In nucleotides, the sequence is TGTGCCAGCAGCTTAACGGGACAGGGGGCGACGGGCGGGGAGCTGTTTTTT.